This T cell receptor (beta chain) was profiled in a study of vaccination and CD4 T cells after COVID-19. Germline V lookup: CDR1 DFQATT, CDR2 SNEGSKA (reference sequence). The CDR3 has 11 residues. The germline V and J ends were trimmed by 6 bases and 12 bases, with 14 bases remaining between them. The Oncomine TCR Beta short-read assay generated sequence data from the DNA of cultured CD4+ T cells. TCRdb re-analysed the PCR reads in MiXCR, keeping a single row per CDR3 protein. The sample shows around 20,000 distinct CDR3 sequences, 40% of them seen only once. Treatment given: roughly 10-day PBMC culture with coronavirus spike peptide pools or control peptides (ViraFEST assay). About this clonotype: The target antigen is unknown.

The sequence was obtained from a human donor who had recovered from COVID-19. Source: CD4+ T cells from blood, cultured in vitro, taken after SARS-CoV-2 vaccination. The rearrangement links TRBV20-1 to TRBJ1-4; D ambiguous. The CDR3 sequence: CSATQQRELFF. As DNA, the CDR3 is TGCAGTGCAACTCAACAGCGGGAACTGTTTTTT.